This entry describes one T cell receptor (beta chain). Three rounds of nested PCR, following a modified ARM-PCR protocol, produced the TCRbeta library. TCRdb used MiXCR to reprocess the multiplex PCR reads, holding one entry per CDR3 protein. Counted here are fewer than 100,000 distinct CDR3 sequences, about 82% occurring once; the ten biggest clones make up about half. The sample originates from a study of tumor and adjacent non-tumor tissue in lung cancer. At the level of the study: There were roughly 11 adenocarcinoma, 2 squamous cell carcinoma and 1 small cell lung cancer cases. Each sample yielded some 4 million productive TCRbeta reads on average.

No cell sorting was done before RNA was extracted from the tissue. The normal lung tissue was taken more than 3 cm from the tumor edge. CDR1 is LGHNA, CDR2 YNFKEQ, per germline. Trimming cost V 5 bases and J 8 bases; bases outside gene matches: 14. CDR3 size: 15 residues. The receptor comes from a man aged 55-75 years with non-small cell lung cancer. The rearrangement joins TRBV4-2 to TRBJ1-2, with TRBD1 identical over 7 bases. The sequenced sample consisted of distant non-tumor lung tissue. The CDR3 DNA reads TGTGCCAGCAGCTACGAAAAACAGGGGATCCACGGCTACACCTTC. The encoded protein is CASSYEKQGIHGYTF.